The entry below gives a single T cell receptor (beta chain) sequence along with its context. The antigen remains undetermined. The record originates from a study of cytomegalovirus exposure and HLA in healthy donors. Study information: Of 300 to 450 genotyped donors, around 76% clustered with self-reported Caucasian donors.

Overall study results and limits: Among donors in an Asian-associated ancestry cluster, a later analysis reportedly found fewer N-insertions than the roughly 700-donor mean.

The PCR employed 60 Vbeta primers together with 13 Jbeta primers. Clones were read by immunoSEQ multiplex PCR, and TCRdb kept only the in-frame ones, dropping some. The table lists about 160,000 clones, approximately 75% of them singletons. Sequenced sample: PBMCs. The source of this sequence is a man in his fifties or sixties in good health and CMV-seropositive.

The CDR3 spells CAITPGGVAGELFF. The CDR3 coding sequence is TGTGCCATCACACCCGGAGGTGTAGCCGGGGAGCTGTTTTTT. The chain carries TRBV10-3 and TRBJ2-2, with D maybe TRBD2 (5 bases). Germline V CDR1 and CDR2: ENHRY, SYGVKD. V lost 7 bases to trimming and J lost 6 bases, with 15 bases between them. This CDR3 spans 14 amino acids.